These 2 T cell receptor beta chains came from one sample sequenced in a study of blood T cell repertoires in COVID-19. The table came from immunoSEQ multiplex PCR; TCRdb's copy has only in-frame clones and leaves some out. The top ten hold 6.9% of the sample, which has 150,000 to 250,000 clones, approximately 80% seen once. Sequenced input: peripheral blood. These receptors were collected from a human donor with acute or convalescent COVID-19. The donor label of this sample is uncertain.

This clone was picked up a small number of times. The CDR3: CASSRSGSYNEQFF. In DNA, the CDR3 is TGTGCCAGCAGCAGGAGCGGGAGCTACAATGAGCAGTTCTTC. The chain has TRBV5-4 and TRBJ2-1; TRBD2 matches at 8 bases. V trimming: 4 bases; J trimming: 3 bases; junction bases outside the gene matches: 3. The germline CDR1 and CDR2 sequences are SGHNT and YYREEE (reference sequence). The CDR3 sequence is 14 residues long.

This clone was observed a handful of times. This chain links TRBV28 with TRBJ2-7, with 9 bases that match TRBD1. The length of the CDR3 is 14 residues. The V segment lost 6 bases and the J segment 4 bases; nucleotides outside the gene matches: 7. Germline V gives CDR1 MDHEN, CDR2 SYDVKM. The CDR3 is CASRTGTGRYEQYF. The DNA for the CDR3 is TGTGCCAGCAGGACCGGGACAGGGAGATACGAGCAGTACTTC.